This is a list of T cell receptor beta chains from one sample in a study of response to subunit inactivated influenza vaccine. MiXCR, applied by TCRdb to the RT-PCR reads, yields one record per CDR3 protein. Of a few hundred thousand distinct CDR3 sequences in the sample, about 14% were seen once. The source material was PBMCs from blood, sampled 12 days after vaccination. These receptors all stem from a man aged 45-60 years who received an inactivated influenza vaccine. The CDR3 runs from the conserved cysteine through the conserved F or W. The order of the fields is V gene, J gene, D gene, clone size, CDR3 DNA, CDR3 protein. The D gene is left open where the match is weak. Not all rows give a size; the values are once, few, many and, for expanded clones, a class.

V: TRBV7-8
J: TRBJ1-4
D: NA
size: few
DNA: TGTGCCAGCAGCTTAGCGGGAGGGATTAATGAAAAACTGTTTTTT
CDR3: CASSLAGGINEKLFF

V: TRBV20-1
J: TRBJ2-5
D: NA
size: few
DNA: TGCAGTGCTAGGACGATAGGGAACCAGTACTTC
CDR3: CSARTIGNQYF

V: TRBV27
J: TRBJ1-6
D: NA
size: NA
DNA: TGTGCCAGCAGTTTATTTCAGGGCTCAGGCAATTCACCCCTCCACTTT
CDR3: CASSLFQGSGNSPLHF

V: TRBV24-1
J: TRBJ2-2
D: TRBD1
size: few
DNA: TGTGCCACCAGTGACGGGACAGCCCCGGAGCTGTTTTTT
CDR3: CATSDGTAPELFF

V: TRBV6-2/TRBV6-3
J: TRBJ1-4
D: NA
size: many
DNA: TGTGCCAGCAGTTACGCACCTGAGGACGGAAGCGAACATGAAAAACTGTTTTTT
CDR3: CASSYAPEDGSEHEKLFF

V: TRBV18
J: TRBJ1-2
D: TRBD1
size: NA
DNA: TGTGCCAGCTCACCCGAGAGACAGGGAAGCGGCTACACCTTC
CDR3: CASSPERQGSGYTF

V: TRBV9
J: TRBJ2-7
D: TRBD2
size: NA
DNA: TGTGCCAGCAGCGTAGGCGCCAGCGGGAGCTCCTACGAGCAGTACTTC
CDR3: CASSVGASGSSYEQYF

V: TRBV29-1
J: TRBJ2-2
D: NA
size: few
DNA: TGCAGCGTTGAAGATAGGAGGGACACGAACACCGGGGAGCTGTTTTTT
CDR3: CSVEDRRDTNTGELFF

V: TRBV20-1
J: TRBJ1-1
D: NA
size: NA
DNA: TGCAGTGCTAGAGTCCCTCAGATGGATGAAGCTTTCTTT
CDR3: CSARVPQMDEAFF

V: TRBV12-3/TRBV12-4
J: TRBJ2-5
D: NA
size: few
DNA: TGTGCCAGCAATCGATTAAGAGAGACCCAGTACTTC
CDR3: CASNRLRETQYF

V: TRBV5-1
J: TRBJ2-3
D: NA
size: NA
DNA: TGCGCCAGCAGCTTTCTAGGGACCACAGATACGCAGTATTTT
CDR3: CASSFLGTTDTQYF

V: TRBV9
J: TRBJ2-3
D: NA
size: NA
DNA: TGTGCCAGCAGCGTTTGGGGGCTAGATACGCAGTATTTT
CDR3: CASSVWGLDTQYF

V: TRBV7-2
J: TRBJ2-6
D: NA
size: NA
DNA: TGTGCCAGCAGCTTCAGCCAGTCGTACTCTGGGGCCAACGTCCTGACTTTC
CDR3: CASSFSQSYSGANVLTF

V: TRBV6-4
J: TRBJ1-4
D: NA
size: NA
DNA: TGTGCCAGCAGTAGGGATTACCGACTAACGACTGCAACTAATGAAAAACTGTTTTTT
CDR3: CASSRDYRLTTATNEKLFF

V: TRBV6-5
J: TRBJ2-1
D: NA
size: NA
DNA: TGTGCCAGCAGTTACTTAGGGGCAGGTGAGCAGTTCTTC
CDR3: CASSYLGAGEQFF

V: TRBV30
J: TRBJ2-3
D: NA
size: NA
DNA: TGTGCCTGGAGTGTAGGCGACAGGTCCACGCAGTATTTT
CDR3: CAWSVGDRSTQYF

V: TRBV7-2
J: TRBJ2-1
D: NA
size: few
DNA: TGTGCCAGCAGCTATCCCCTCTTGCGGCACAATGAGCAGTTCTTC
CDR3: CASSYPLLRHNEQFF

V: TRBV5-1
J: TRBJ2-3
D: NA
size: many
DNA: TGCGCCAGCAGCTTGGAAGGGTGGACAGATACGCAGTATTTT
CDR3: CASSLEGWTDTQYF

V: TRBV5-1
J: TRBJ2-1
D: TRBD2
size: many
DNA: TGCGCCAGCAGCTTTTTAGCGGGAGCCCTTAATGAGCAGTTCTTC
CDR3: CASSFLAGALNEQFF

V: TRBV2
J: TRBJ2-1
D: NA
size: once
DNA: TGTGCCAGCAATTTGCGGAAGAGCTCCTACAATGAGCAGTTCTTC
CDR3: CASNLRKSSYNEQFF

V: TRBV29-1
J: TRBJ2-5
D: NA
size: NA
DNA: TGCAGCGTCGTCGGGACTCCACAAGAGACCCAGTACTTC
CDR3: CSVVGTPQETQYF

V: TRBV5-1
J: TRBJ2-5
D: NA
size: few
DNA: TGCGCCAGCAGCTTCTCGGGAGGACAGCGACTTCAAGAGACCCAGTACTTC
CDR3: CASSFSGGQRLQETQYF

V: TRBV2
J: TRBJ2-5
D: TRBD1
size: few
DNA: TGTGCCAGTACCGGGACAGGGGAGGAGACCCAGTACTTC
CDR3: CASTGTGEETQYF

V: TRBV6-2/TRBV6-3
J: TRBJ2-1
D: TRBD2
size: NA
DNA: TGTGCCAGCAGTTACTGGACGAGCGGGAGTAGCAATGAGCAGTTCTTC
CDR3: CASSYWTSGSSNEQFF

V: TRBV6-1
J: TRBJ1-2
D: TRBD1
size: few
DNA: TGTGCCAGCAGGCAACCGGGACAGGGGGCGCGTGGCTACACCTTC
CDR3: CASRQPGQGARGYTF

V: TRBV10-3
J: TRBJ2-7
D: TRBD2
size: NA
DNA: TGTGCCATCAGTGATCTACTAGCGGGAGGGACCAACGAGCAGTACTTC
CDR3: CAISDLLAGGTNEQYF

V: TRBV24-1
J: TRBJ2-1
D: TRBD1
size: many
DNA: TGTGCCACCGAACCGGGACAGGGGTCCAATGAGCAGTTCTTC
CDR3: CATEPGQGSNEQFF

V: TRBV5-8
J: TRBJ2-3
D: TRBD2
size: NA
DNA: TGTGCCAGCAGCTTGGCGGGGGGGCAAAGCACAGATACGCAGTATTTT
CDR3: CASSLAGGQSTDTQYF

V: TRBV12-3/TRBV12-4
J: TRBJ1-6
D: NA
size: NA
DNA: TGTGCCAGCAGTGACACAGGGAATTCACCCCTCCACTTT
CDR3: CASSDTGNSPLHF

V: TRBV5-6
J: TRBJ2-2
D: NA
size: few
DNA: TGTGCCAGCACAGGACACGGCACCAACACCGGGGAGCTGTTTTTT
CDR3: CASTGHGTNTGELFF

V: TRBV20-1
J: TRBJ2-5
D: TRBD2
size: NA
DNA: TGCAGTGCTAGCTTCGGGGGGACCCAAGAGACCCAGTACTTC
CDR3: CSASFGGTQETQYF

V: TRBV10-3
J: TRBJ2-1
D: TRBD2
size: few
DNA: TGTGCCATCAGTGAGTCCCAAGGGACTAGCGGACTGAATGAGCAGTTCTTC
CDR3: CAISESQGTSGLNEQFF

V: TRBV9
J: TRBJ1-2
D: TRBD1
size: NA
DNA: TGTGCCAGGAGCGTGGACAGGGTTAACTATGGCTACACCTTC
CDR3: CARSVDRVNYGYTF

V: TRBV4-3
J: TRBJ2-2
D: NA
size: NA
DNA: TGCGCCAGCAGCCAAGCGGTGTTGATGGAGCTGTTTTTT
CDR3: CASSQAVLMELFF

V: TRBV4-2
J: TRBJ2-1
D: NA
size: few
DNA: TGTGCCAGCAGCTCCTACCGGGACCAAAACAATGAGCAGTTCTTC
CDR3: CASSSYRDQNNEQFF

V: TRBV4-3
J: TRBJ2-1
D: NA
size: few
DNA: TGCGCCAGCAGCCAACCGGGGGTCAACAATGAGCAGTTCTTC
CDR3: CASSQPGVNNEQFF

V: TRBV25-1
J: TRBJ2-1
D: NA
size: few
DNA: TGTGCCAGCAGTGAAAGGACAGCCTACAATGAGCAGTTCTTC
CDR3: CASSERTAYNEQFF

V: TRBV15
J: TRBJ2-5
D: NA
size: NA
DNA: TGTGCCACCAGCAGAGAAGGGGGGGGAGAGACCCAGTACTTC
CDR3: CATSREGGGETQYF